This T cell receptor (beta chain) derives from a study of blood T cell repertoires in COVID-19. V gave up 1 base and J gave up 5 bases; unmatched junction bases: 5. CDR3 length equals 15 residues. Germline CDR1 SEHNR, CDR2 FQNEAQ (reference sequence). This clone was counted only a few times. The authors' processing: Estimated nucleated cell counts came from reference gene primer amplification. Repertoires were generated with immunoSEQ multiplex PCR, while TCRdb's copy carries only in-frame clones and drops some. The D gene and trimming were derived from the DNA, and the V and J assignments and clone size from that table. Of about half a million clones in the sample, roughly 88% were seen once.

The sample was peripheral blood. This sequence joins TRBV7-9 and TRBJ2-1; 7 bases map to TRBD2. The source of this sequence is a human donor in a cohort sampled during active COVID-19. The CDR3 loop is CASSLGGGSHNEQFF. The CDR3 DNA follows: TGTGCCAGCAGCTTAGGGGGCGGGAGTCACAATGAGCAGTTCTTC.